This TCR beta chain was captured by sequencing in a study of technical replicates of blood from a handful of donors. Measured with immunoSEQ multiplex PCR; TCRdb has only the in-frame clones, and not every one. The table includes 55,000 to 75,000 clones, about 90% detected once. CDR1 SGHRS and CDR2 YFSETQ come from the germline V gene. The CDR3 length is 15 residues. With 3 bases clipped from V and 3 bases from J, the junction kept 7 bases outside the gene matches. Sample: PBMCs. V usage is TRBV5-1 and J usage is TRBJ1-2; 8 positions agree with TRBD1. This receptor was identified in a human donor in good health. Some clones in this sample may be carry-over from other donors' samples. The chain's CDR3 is CASSSTGDYYYGYTF. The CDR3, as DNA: TGCGCCAGCAGCTCGACAGGGGATTACTACTATGGCTACACCTTC.